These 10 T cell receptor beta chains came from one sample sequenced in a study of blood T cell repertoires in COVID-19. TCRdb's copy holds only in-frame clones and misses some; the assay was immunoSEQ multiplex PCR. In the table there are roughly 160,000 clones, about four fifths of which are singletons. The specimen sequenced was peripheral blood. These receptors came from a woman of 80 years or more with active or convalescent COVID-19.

CDR3 amino acids: CASTLAGTQYF. Here the CDR3 DNA reads TGTGCCAGCACCTTAGCGGGAACGCAGTATTTT. This sequence joins TRBV6-5 and TRBJ2-3; 8 positions match TRBD2. Germline loops: CDR1 MNHEY, CDR2 SVGAGI. V was clipped by 7 bases and J by 9 bases; unmatched bases: 3. The CDR3 consists of 11 residues.

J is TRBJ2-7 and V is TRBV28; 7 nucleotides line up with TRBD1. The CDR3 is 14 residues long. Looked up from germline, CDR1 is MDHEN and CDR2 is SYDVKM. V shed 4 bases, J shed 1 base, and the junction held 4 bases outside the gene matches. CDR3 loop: CASSSGTASYEQYF. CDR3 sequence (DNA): TGTGCCAGCAGTTCCGGGACAGCATCCTACGAGCAGTACTTC.

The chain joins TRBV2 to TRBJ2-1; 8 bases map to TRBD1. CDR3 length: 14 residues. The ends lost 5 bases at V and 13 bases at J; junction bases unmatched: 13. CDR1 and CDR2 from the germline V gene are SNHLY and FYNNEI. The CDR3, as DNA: TGTGCCAGCAGTTTAAGGACAGGGAATCCCACCCAGTTCTTC. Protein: CASSLRTGNPTQFF. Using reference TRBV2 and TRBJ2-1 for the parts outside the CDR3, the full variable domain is EPEVTQTPSHQVTQMGQEVILRCVPISNHLYFYWYRQILGQKVEFLVSFYNNEISEKSEIFDDQFSVERPDGSNFTLKIRSTKLEDSAMYFCASSLRTGNPTQFFGPGTRLTVL.

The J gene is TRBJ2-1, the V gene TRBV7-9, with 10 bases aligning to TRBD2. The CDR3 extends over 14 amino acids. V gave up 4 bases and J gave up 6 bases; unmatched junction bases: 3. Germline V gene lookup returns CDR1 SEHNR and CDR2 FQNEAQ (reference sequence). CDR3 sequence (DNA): TGTGCCAGCAGCTCGGGACTAGCGTCCAATGAGCAGTTCTTC. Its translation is CASSSGLASNEQFF.

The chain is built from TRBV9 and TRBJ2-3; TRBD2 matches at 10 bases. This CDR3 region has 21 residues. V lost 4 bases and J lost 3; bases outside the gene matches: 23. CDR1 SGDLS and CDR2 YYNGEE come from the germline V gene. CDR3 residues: CASSSQIGGGPTSGKTDTQYF. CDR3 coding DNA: TGTGCCAGCAGCTCACAAATAGGGGGCGGGCCCACTAGCGGGAAGACAGATACGCAGTATTTT. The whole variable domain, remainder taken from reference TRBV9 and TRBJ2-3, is DSGVTQTPKHLITATGQRVTLRCSPRSGDLSVYWYQQSLDQGLQFLIQYYNGEERAKGNILERFSAQQFPDLHSELNLSSLELGDSALYFCASSSQIGGGPTSGKTDTQYFGPGTRLTVL.

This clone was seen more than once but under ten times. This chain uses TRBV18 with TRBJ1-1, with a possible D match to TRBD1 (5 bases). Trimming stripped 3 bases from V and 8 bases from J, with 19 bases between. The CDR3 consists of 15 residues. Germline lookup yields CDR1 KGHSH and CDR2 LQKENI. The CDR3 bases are TGTGCCAGCTCACCGGGGCACCCGATCTTATCGGAAGCTTTCTTT. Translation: CASSPGHPILSEAFF.

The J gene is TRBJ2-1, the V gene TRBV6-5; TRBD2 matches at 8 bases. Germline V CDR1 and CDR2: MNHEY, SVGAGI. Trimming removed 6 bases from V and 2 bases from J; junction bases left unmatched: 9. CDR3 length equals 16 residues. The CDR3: CASRYGSGSAYNEQFF. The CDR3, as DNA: TGTGCCAGCAGGTACGGAAGCGGGAGTGCCTACAATGAGCAGTTCTTC.

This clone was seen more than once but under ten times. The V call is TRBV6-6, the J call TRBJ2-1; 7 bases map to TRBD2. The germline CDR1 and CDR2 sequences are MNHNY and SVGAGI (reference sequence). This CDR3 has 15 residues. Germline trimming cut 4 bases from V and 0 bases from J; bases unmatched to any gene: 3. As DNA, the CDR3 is TGTGCCAGCAGTTCTAGCGGTGCCTCCTACAATGAGCAGTTCTTC. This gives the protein CASSSSGASYNEQFF.

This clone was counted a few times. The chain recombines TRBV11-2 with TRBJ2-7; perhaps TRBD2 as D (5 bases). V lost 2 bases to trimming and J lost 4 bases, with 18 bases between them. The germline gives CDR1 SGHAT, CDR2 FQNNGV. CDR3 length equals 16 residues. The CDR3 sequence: CASSLSGWPTTYEQYF. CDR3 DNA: TGTGCCAGCAGCTTAAGTGGTTGGCCGACTACTTACGAGCAGTACTTC.

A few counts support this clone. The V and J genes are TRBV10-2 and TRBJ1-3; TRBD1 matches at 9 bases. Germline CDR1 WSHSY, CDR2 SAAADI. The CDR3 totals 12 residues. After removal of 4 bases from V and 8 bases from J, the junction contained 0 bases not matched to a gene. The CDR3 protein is CASSGQGDTIYF. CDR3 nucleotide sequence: TGCGCCAGCAGTGGACAGGGGGACACCATATATTTT.